Detailed here is one T cell receptor (beta chain). These data are taken from a study of blood T cell repertoires in COVID-19. About the study: Samples of COVID-19 (acute and convalescent) were obtained from the United States, Italy and Spain. Sources were T cells, B-cell-depleted T cells, or PBMCs; the material itself was cDNA or gDNA.

Methods used by the authors: The authors estimated nucleated cell counts from reference gene primer amplification. The data were produced by immunoSEQ multiplex PCR, yet TCRdb's version contains in-frame clones alone and is incomplete. D and trimming were read from the DNA, whereas the V and J calls and clone size are those reported in that table. The table includes about 86,000 clones, over 70% detected once. CDR3 length: 14 amino acids. The V and J ends lost 8 bases and 8 bases, in that order; junction bases with no gene match: 6. The germline V gene has CDR1 SEHNR and CDR2 FQNEAQ (reference sequence).

The TCR comes from a human donor in a cohort sampled during active COVID-19. The V call is TRBV7-9, the J call TRBJ2-1; 13 positions match TRBD2. Sequenced sample: peripheral blood. For the CDR3, the DNA is TGTGCCAGCCAACTAGCGGGAGGGGGTGATGAGCAGTTCTTC. Its translation is CASQLAGGGDEQFF.